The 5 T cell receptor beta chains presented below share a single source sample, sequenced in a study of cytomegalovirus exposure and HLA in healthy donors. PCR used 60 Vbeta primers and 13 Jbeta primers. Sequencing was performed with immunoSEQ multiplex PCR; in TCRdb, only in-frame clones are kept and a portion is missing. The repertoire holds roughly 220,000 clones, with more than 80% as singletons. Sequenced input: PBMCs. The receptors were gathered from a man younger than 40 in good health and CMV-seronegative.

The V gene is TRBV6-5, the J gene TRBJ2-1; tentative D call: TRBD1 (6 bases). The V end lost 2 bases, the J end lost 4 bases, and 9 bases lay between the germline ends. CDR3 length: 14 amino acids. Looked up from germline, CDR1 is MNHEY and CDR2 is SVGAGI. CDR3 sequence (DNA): TGTGCCAGCAGTTACCGGACAGCTTACAATGAGCAGTTCTTC. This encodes CASSYRTAYNEQFF.

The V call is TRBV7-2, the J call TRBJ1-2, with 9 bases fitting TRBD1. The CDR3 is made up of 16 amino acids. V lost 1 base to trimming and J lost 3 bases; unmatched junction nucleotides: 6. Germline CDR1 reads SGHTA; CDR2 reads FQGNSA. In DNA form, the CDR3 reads TGTGCCAGCAGCTTAGATAACAGGGGGCGCGACTATGGCTACACCTTC. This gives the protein CASSLDNRGRDYGYTF.

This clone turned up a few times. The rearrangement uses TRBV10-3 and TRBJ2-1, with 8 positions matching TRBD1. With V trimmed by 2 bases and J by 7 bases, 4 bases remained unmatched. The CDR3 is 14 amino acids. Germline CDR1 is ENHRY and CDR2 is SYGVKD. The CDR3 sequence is CAISERTGGNEQFF. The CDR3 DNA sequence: TGTGCCATCAGTGAGAGAACAGGGGGAAATGAGCAGTTCTTC.

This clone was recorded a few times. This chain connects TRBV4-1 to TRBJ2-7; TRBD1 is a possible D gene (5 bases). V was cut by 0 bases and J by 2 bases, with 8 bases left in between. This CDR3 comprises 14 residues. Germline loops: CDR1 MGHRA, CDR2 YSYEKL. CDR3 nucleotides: TGCGCCAGCAGCCAAGAGGGGCCTACCTACGAGCAGTACTTC. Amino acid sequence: CASSQEGPTYEQYF.

The CDR3 here is CASRRNSPLHF. In DNA, the CDR3 is TGCGCCAGCAGACGGAATTCACCCCTCCACTTT. The gene calls are TRBV23-1 and TRBJ1-6, with D unresolved. TRBV23-1 is an open reading frame, and its role is uncertain. V was pared by 6 bases and J by 7 bases, with 4 bases between. This CDR3 spans 11 amino acids.